This TCR beta chain was recovered during a study of T cells in Graves' hyperthyroidism and ophthalmopathy. Looking at the study overall: It was at initial diagnosis, before any treatment, that peripheral blood was collected. Study results and limitations: Ophthalmopathy was distinguished from stable hyperthyroidism by 13 V-J signatures.

The germline gives CDR1 MNHNS, CDR2 SASEGT. CDR3 length equals 15 residues. Amplification of TCR beta CDR3 regions used RNA as the template. The HTBI primer set served for first-round RT-PCR of the TCR CDR3. TCRdb independently ran MiXCR on the multiplex PCR reads; one entry per CDR3 protein. The table has 300,000 to 450,000 distinct CDR3 sequences, around 15% seen once. A note on this clonotype: Its antigen is not known. This may come from a read error, since a much larger clone is one base off.

Researchers barred patients who had uncontrolled infection, other autoimmune disease, pregnancy or lactation. PBMCs were sourced from 9 to 10 ml fresh peripheral blood. The V call is TRBV6-1, the J call TRBJ1-3; 7 bases are a match to TRBD1. The source material was blood. This clonotype was obtained from a woman under 40 with Graves' ophthalmopathy. The CDR3: CANSELHRGWDTIYF. CDR3 in DNA: TGTGCCAACAGTGAACTTCACAGGGGATGGGACACCATATATTTT.